Shown below are 17 T cell receptor beta chains from a single sample sequenced in a study of sequential checkpoint blockade in melanoma. Treatment of the sample: randomized to nivolumab then ipilimumab (arm A) or the reverse (arm B). Using immunoSEQ multiplex PCR, the repertoire was profiled, and TCRdb retains in-frame clones only, with some absent. Among fewer than 15,000 clones listed, nearly 80% were seen once. The source was CD8+ T cells sorted from blood (inferred from file names), collected from a patient given nivolumab and ipilimumab in sequence. The source is a human donor with melanoma.

The gene calls are TRBV5-8 and TRBJ1-4, with D unresolved. Per germline, CDR1 SGHTS and CDR2 YDEGEE. V gave up 2 bases and J gave up 4 bases, with 18 bases separating them. This CDR3 is 17 amino acids long. The CDR3 nucleotides read TGTGCCAGCAGCTTCTATGGAGGGAACGGGTATAATGAAAAACTGTTTTTT. Its translation is CASSFYGGNGYNEKLFF.

The chain has TRBV11-2 and TRBJ2-7; D not resolved. The CDR3 contains 15 residues. CDR1 is SGHAT and CDR2 is FQNNGV in the germline V gene. Trimming shortened V by 4 bases and J by 6 bases, and 19 bases separated the two germline ends. The CDR3 loop reads CASSSTTNPFGEQYF. In nucleotides, the CDR3 is TGTGCCAGCAGCTCCACTACGAATCCTTTTGGCGAGCAGTACTTC.

J is TRBJ2-1 and V is TRBV19; D possibly corresponds to TRBD2 (8 bases). The CDR3 is 18 amino acids. Germline CDR1 LNHDA, CDR2 SQIVND (reference sequence). The ends were cut back, 8 bases at V and 4 bases at J, with 27 bases in the middle. CDR3 amino acids: CASAGTETSSGIYNEQFF. The DNA of the CDR3 is TGTGCCAGTGCCGGGACAGAGACAAGTAGCGGGATATACAATGAGCAGTTCTTC.

This clone is medium-sized in the sample. The chain couples TRBV7-9 to TRBJ2-7; D not certain. Per germline, CDR1 SEHNR and CDR2 FQNEAQ (reference sequence). This CDR3 has 13 residues. Trimming cost V 2 bases and J 1 base, with 6 bases left between them. The CDR3 nucleotides read TGTGCCAGCAGCTTAACTCAATCCTACGAGCAGTACTTC. Translation: CASSLTQSYEQYF.

This clone was seen a few times. The rearrangement uses TRBV29-1 and TRBJ1-2; 12 bases line up with TRBD1. This CDR3 region has 16 residues. CDR1 is SQVTM, CDR2 ANQGSEA, per germline. After removal of 0 bases from V and 5 bases from J, the junction contained 7 bases not matched to a gene. CDR3: CSVEDGEGQGAYGYTF. CDR3 sequence (DNA): TGCAGCGTTGAAGATGGGGAGGGACAGGGGGCTTATGGCTACACCTTC.

This clone was seen a single time. The chain employs TRBV30 and TRBJ2-3, with 7 positions matching TRBD1. Per germline, CDR1 GTSNPN and CDR2 SVGIG (reference sequence). Trimming removed 2 bases from V and 1 base from J; junction bases left unmatched: 0. This CDR3 is built from 13 residues. CDR3 bases: TGTGCCTGGAGTAGGGGGCGCACAGATACGCAGTATTTT. Translated, it gives CAWSRGRTDTQYF.

The V and J genes are TRBV11-2 and TRBJ2-3, with a weak D call TRBD2 (6 bases). The germline V gene encodes CDR1 SGHAT and CDR2 FQNNGV. The CDR3 length is 17 residues. The V end was cut by 5 bases, the J end by 5 bases, with 23 bases between. The CDR3 is CASSPGVEGLGRDTQYF. CDR3 sequence (DNA): TGTGCCAGCAGCCCGGGGGTGGAGGGTCTAGGGCGAGATACGCAGTATTTT.

This clone has just a few counts. V gene TRBV12-2 combines with J gene TRBJ1-2; TRBD1, the table's D call, was not compared with the DNA. TRBV12-2 is described as a pseudogene. There are 12 residues in the CDR3. CDR3 nucleotide sequence: TGTGCCAGCAGCTTAGCGCAGTATGGCTACACCTTC. It encodes CASSLAQYGYTF.

V gene TRBV19 combines with J gene TRBJ1-4; D is undetermined. Between the trimmed V and J ends, which lost 3 bases and 0 bases, there was a span of 5 bases. This CDR3 has 14 residues. Germline V lookup: CDR1 LNHDA, CDR2 SQIVND (reference sequence). The CDR3 bases are TGTGCCAGTAGTATCGGGACAACTAATGAAAAACTGTTTTTT. Its protein product is CASSIGTTNEKLFF.

By share, this clone counts as medium-sized. The chain employs TRBV7-9 and TRBJ2-2, with a possible D match to TRBD2 (6 bases). The CDR3 is 15 residues long. V dropped 3 bases and J dropped 4 bases, with 12 bases sitting between them. Germline V lookup: CDR1 SEHNR, CDR2 FQNEAQ (reference sequence). The CDR3 sequence: CASSFGGTGTGELFF. The CDR3 DNA reads TGTGCCAGCAGCTTTGGGGGGACGGGCACCGGGGAGCTGTTTTTT.

This sequence joins TRBV10-3 and TRBJ2-1, with a possible D match to TRBD1 (6 bases). This CDR3 spans 14 amino acids. The ends were cut back, 3 bases at V and 8 bases at J, with 14 bases in the middle. From germline, CDR1 is ENHRY and CDR2 SYGVKD. In DNA, the CDR3 is TGTGCCATCAGTGAAACAGGGCGACGGGATGAGCAGTTCTTC. This gives the protein CAISETGRRDEQFF.

V gene TRBV5-6 combines with J gene TRBJ1-3; a possible D gene is TRBD1 (6 bases). Germline loops: CDR1 SGHDT, CDR2 YYEEEE. V lost 4 bases and J 4 bases, leaving 12 bases between the germline ends. The CDR3 totals 14 residues. CDR3 sequence reads: CASSQEGVGNTIYF. The CDR3 bases are TGTGCCAGCAGCCAAGAGGGGGTAGGAAACACCATATATTTT.

This chain joins TRBV5-5 and TRBJ1-6, with 7 bases identical to TRBD1. J lost 6 bases, V lost 1 base, and 10 bases had no gene match. Germline CDR1 reads SGHKS; CDR2 reads YYEKEE (reference sequence). This CDR3 spans 17 amino acids. CDR3 loop: CASSLQDRPFGNSPLHF. CDR3 bases: TGTGCCAGCAGCTTGCAGGACAGGCCGTTCGGTAATTCACCCCTCCACTTT.

J is TRBJ1-2 and V is TRBV7-9; no reliable D call. CDR3 length: 13 amino acids. Germline V lookup: CDR1 SEHNR, CDR2 FQNEAQ (reference sequence). V lost 6 bases and J 8 bases, leaving 16 bases between the germline ends. The CDR3 sequence is CASSHIVGEGYTF. Written as DNA, the CDR3 is TGTGCCAGCAGTCATATAGTCGGGGAAGGCTACACCTTC. Drawing the rest from reference TRBV7-9 and TRBJ1-2, the complete variable domain is DTGVSQNPRHKITKRGQNVTFRCDPISEHNRLYWYRQTLGQGPEFLTYFQNEAQLEKSRLLSDRFSAERPKGSFSTLEIQRTEQGDSAMYLCASSHIVGEGYTFGSGTRLTVV.

This clone was observed a few times. The CDR3 loop reads CASSQDPEGAINPALHF. DNA for the CDR3: TGTGCCAGCAGCCAAGACCCGGAGGGGGCGATTAATCCGGCCCTCCACTTT. J is TRBJ1-6 and V is TRBV5-4; 7 nucleotides align to TRBD1. The CDR3 has 17 residues. From germline, CDR1 is SGHNT and CDR2 YYREEE (reference sequence). Losses at the gene ends were 4 bases for V and 14 bases for J; bases not matched to a gene: 21.

The sample holds a few counts of this clone. The chain has TRBV29-1 and TRBJ1-2, with D possibly TRBD1 on 5 matching bases. The CDR3 is 12 amino acids. V lost 3 bases and J lost 5, with 10 bases in between. The germline gives CDR1 SQVTM, CDR2 ANQGSEA. In DNA, the CDR3 is TGCAGCGTTGATAAGCAGGGTTATGGCTACACCTTC. The encoded protein is CSVDKQGYGYTF.

This sequence joins TRBV9 and TRBJ1-1; perhaps TRBD1 as D (5 bases). V lost 4 bases and J 5 bases, leaving 9 bases between the germline ends. CDR3 length equals 12 residues. Germline V gene data show CDR1 as SGDLS and CDR2 as YYNGEE. In DNA form, the CDR3 reads TGTGCCAGCAGCTCTGGGGGGACTGAAGCTTTCTTT. The encoded protein is CASSSGGTEAFF.